The 17 T cell receptor beta chains below all came from one sample that was sequenced in a study of shared clonotypes between healthy human individuals. Libraries were prepared by immunoSEQ multiplex PCR; TCRdb keeps only in-frame clonotypes and omits some of them. This sample yields 700,000 or so clones, of which approximately 75% are seen a single time; about 1.7% belongs to the top ten. The source material was memory CD4+ T cells sorted from blood. The subset: CD45RA-negative fraction. The source is a young woman in good health.

The V and J genes are TRBV7-8 and TRBJ2-7, with 7 bases matching TRBD2. CDR1 and CDR2 from the germline V gene are SGHVS and FQNEAQ. The CDR3 sequence is 13 residues long. V dropped 3 bases and J dropped 5; count of bases not matched to a gene: 4. CDR3 coding DNA: TGTGCCAGCAGCTTCAGCGGGACCAACGAGCAGTACTTC. Protein: CASSFSGTNEQYF.

The chain uses TRBV18 and TRBJ1-2; D is ambiguous. The CDR3 is 13 residues long. The ends were cut back, 2 bases at V and 6 bases at J, with 10 bases in the middle. CDR1 is KGHSH and CDR2 is LQKENI in the germline V gene. This chain's CDR3 is CASSPRRTDGYTF. In DNA form, the CDR3 reads TGTGCCAGCTCACCAAGAAGAACCGATGGCTACACCTTC.

This rearrangement joins TRBV19 to TRBJ1-2; TRBD1 might be the D (6 bases). The germline gives CDR1 LNHDA, CDR2 SQIVND (reference sequence). The V and J ends lost 7 bases and 2 bases respectively, with 14 bases between them. This CDR3 contains 14 residues. CDR3 nucleotide sequence: TGTGCCAGTAAGGGGGGACCGGTAAACTATGGCTACACCTTC. This encodes CASKGGPVNYGYTF.

The V call is TRBV5-4, the J call TRBJ1-3, with D unresolved. Deletions cut 4 bases from V and 1 base from J, with 9 bases between. CDR1 SGHNT and CDR2 YYREEE come from the germline V gene (reference sequence). The CDR3 runs 14 residues. For the CDR3, the DNA is TGTGCCAGCAGCCTACTTGGATCTGGAAACACCATATATTTT. Encoded protein: CASSLLGSGNTIYF.

The CDR3 sequence is CASGGNRDRAYEQYF. The CDR3 bases are TGTGCCTCGGGGGGGAACCGGGACAGGGCCTACGAGCAGTACTTC. The V call is TRBV30, the J call TRBJ2-7, with D possibly TRBD1 on 9 matching bases. CDR1 and CDR2 from the germline V gene are GTSNPN and SVGIG (reference sequence). The length of the CDR3 is 15 residues. The germline V and J ends were trimmed by 7 bases and 2 bases, with 21 bases remaining between them.

The chain combines TRBV5-6 with TRBJ2-5, with 11 bases lining up with TRBD2. The length of the CDR3 is 15 residues. The V and J ends lost 5 bases and 2 bases, in that order; junction bases with no gene match: 5. Germline V lookup: CDR1 SGHDT, CDR2 YYEEEE. The chain's CDR3 is CASRKVAGGQETQYF. CDR3 DNA: TGTGCCAGCAGAAAGGTAGCGGGAGGGCAAGAGACCCAGTACTTC.

The rearrangement links TRBV5-1 to TRBJ2-7, with TRBD2 matching over 15 bases. Trimming took 4 bases from V and 5 from J; bases not matched to a gene: 7. CDR3 length: 16 residues. Germline CDR1 reads SGHRS; CDR2 reads YFSETQ. The CDR3 DNA follows: TGCGCCAGCAGCCCGGGACTAGCGGGAGGTCTTCACGAGCAGTACTTC. This codes for CASSPGLAGGLHEQYF.

The V gene is TRBV7-2, the J gene TRBJ2-2; 9 positions agree with TRBD2. CDR3 length: 17 amino acids. Germline assignment: CDR1 SGHTA and CDR2 FQGNSA. Trimming at V came to 1 base and at J to 6 bases, leaving 9 bases not matched to a gene. In nucleotides, the CDR3 is TGTGCCAGCAGCTTAGTGGTGGTAGCGGGAGTGCCCGGGGAGCTGTTTTTT. This translates into CASSLVVVAGVPGELFF.

The J gene is TRBJ1-1, the V gene TRBV19; a possible D gene is TRBD1 (5 bases). The length of the CDR3 is 13 residues. Germline V gene data show CDR1 as LNHDA and CDR2 as SQIVND (reference sequence). V was pared by 11 bases and J by 1 base, with 14 bases between. This chain's CDR3 is CAVQGGWNTEAFF. Here the CDR3 DNA reads TGTGCCGTCCAGGGAGGTTGGAACACTGAAGCTTTCTTT.

The chain combines TRBV29-1 with TRBJ2-3; D may be TRBD2 (5 bases). CDR3 length: 12 amino acids. Trimming stripped 7 bases from V and 0 bases from J, with 8 bases between. Germline CDR1 is SQVTM and CDR2 is ANQGSEA. CDR3: CSGTGSTDTQYF. The CDR3 DNA sequence: TGCAGCGGGACTGGTAGCACAGATACGCAGTATTTT.

The rearrangement joins TRBV6-1 to TRBJ1-1; TRBD1 matches 10 bases. J gave up 5 bases and V 6 bases, and 6 bases lay outside the gene matches. Germline CDR1 is MNHNS and CDR2 is SASEGT. CDR3 length: 14 amino acids. The CDR3 reads CASRDRGSWTEAFF. The DNA of the CDR3 is TGTGCCAGCAGGGACAGGGGGTCGTGGACTGAAGCTTTCTTT.

The rearrangement uses TRBV19 and TRBJ1-5; possibly TRBD1 for D (5 bases). V lost 6 bases, J lost 2 bases, and 14 bases lay in between. In germline, CDR1 is LNHDA, CDR2 SQIVND (reference sequence). The CDR3 consists of 15 residues. The CDR3 protein is CASSPDKRGNQPQHF. The CDR3 DNA follows: TGTGCCAGTAGCCCGGACAAAAGGGGCAATCAGCCCCAGCATTTT.

J is TRBJ2-5 and V is TRBV4-1; D assignment may be TRBD1 or TRBD2 (5 bases each). V was clipped by 3 bases and J by 8 bases, with 10 bases between them. CDR1 MGHRA and CDR2 YSYEKL come from the germline V gene. The CDR3 length is 12 residues. CDR3 region: CASSQGPRTQYF. CDR3 nucleotide sequence: TGCGCCAGCAGCCAGGGACCGCGCACCCAGTACTTC.

This clone showed up many times. The chain recombines TRBV5-1 with TRBJ2-7; a possible D gene is TRBD1 (6 bases). Trimming removed 2 bases at V and 0 bases at J, with 18 bases between. CDR3 length equals 17 residues. Germline loops: CDR1 SGHRS, CDR2 YFSETQ. The CDR3: CASSFGGWGTNSYEQYF. The CDR3 coding sequence is TGCGCCAGCAGCTTTGGTGGATGGGGGACAAACTCCTACGAGCAGTACTTC.

V is TRBV27 and J is TRBJ2-5, with 7 positions matching TRBD1. The CDR3 length is 13 residues. Looked up from germline, CDR1 is MNHEY and CDR2 is SMNVEV (reference sequence). Trimming took 4 bases from V and 5 from J; bases not matched to a gene: 4. CDR3 nucleotides: TGTGCCAGCAGTTCACAGGGGTGGGAGACCCAGTACTTC. Residues: CASSSQGWETQYF.

Of note for this clone: It is likely a read error: a sequence one base away is far more abundant. The identical CDR3 is also encoded by other nucleotide sequences in the sample. This chain uses TRBV5-1 with TRBJ1-3; maybe TRBD1 (5 bases). The CDR3 covers 14 residues. V was cut by 0 bases and J by 2 bases, with 6 bases left in between. Germline values: CDR1 SGHRS, CDR2 YFSETQ. For the CDR3, the DNA is TGCGCCAGCAGCTTGGGGACAACTGGAAACACCATATATTTT. The encoded protein is CASSLGTTGNTIYF.

V and J are TRBV2 and TRBJ2-3; D gene unclear. V dropped 4 bases and J dropped 2 bases, with 16 bases sitting between them. This CDR3 is built from 16 residues. Germline assignment: CDR1 SNHLY and CDR2 FYNNEI. The CDR3 DNA reads TGTGCCAGCAGTGCTAACCACCCTAAAAACACAGATACGCAGTATTTT. It yields the protein CASSANHPKNTDTQYF.